Listed below are T cell receptor beta chains from one sample, sequenced in a study of shared clonotypes between healthy human individuals. Repertoires were generated with immunoSEQ multiplex PCR, while TCRdb's copy carries only in-frame clones and drops some. The sample has 2 million to 2.5 million clones, more than 85% seen once. Specimen: naive CD4+ T cells from PBMCs. These receptors all come from a man between 18 and 35 years old in good health. Some clones in this sample may be carry-over from other donors' samples. CDR3s include the opening cysteine and the closing phenylalanine or tryptophan. Each record gives: clone size, D gene, J gene, V gene, CDR3 protein, CDR3 DNA. A D gene is named only where the DNA matches it firmly. Only some rows state a clone size, as once, few, many or a class for expanded clones.

.	TRBD2	TRBJ2-5	TRBV7-2	CASSLVLAGTSETQYF	TGTGCCAGCAGCTTAGTACTAGCGGGAACCTCAGAGACCCAGTACTTC
.	.	TRBJ1-6	TRBV28	CASSRSSPLHF	TGTGCCAGCAGCCGCTCTTCACCCCTCCACTTT
.	TRBD1	TRBJ1-1	TRBV2	CASRKTGEYTEAFF	TGTGCCAGCCGTAAGACAGGGGAGTACACTGAAGCTTTCTTT
.	TRBD2	TRBJ2-1	TRBV7-2	CASSSGGVYNEQFF	TGTGCCAGCAGCTCGGGAGGGGTATACAATGAGCAGTTCTTC
.	TRBD1	TRBJ1-2	TRBV7-2	CASSQSPDRGKRGYTF	TGTGCCAGCAGCCAATCCCCGGACAGGGGGAAAAGAGGCTACACCTTC
.	.	TRBJ1-3	TRBV28	CASSSGTLRSGNTIYF	TGTGCCAGCAGTTCTGGGACTTTACGCTCTGGAAACACCATATATTTT
.	.	TRBJ1-5	TRBV7-2	CASSLDGVIDQPQHF	TGTGCCAGCAGCTTAGATGGGGTTATTGATCAGCCCCAGCATTTT
.	.	TRBJ2-1	TRBV18	CASSPPNRAGGEQFF	TGTGCCAGCTCACCACCGAACAGGGCCGGGGGGGAGCAGTTCTTC
.	.	TRBJ2-1	TRBV2	CASSGALSSYNEQFF	TGTGCCAGCAGCGGGGCCCTAAGCTCCTACAATGAGCAGTTCTTC
.	.	TRBJ1-2	TRBV5-1	CASSGGTGYTF	TGCGCCAGCAGCGGCGGGACAGGCTACACCTTC
.	TRBD1	TRBJ2-5	TRBV5-6	CASSHRGEETQYF	TGTGCCAGCAGTCACAGGGGAGAAGAGACCCAGTACTTC
.	TRBD1	TRBJ2-5	TRBV27	CASSPRQGAVEETQYF	TGTGCCAGCAGTCCTCGACAGGGGGCGGTGGAAGAGACCCAGTACTTC
.	.	TRBJ2-2	TRBV7-7	CASSSFGGALGGELFF	TGTGCCAGCAGCAGCTTTGGGGGAGCGCTGGGCGGGGAGCTGTTTTTT
.	.	TRBJ2-5	TRBV27	CASSSLLQGIKETQYF	TGTGCCAGCAGCTCCCTGTTGCAGGGCATAAAAGAGACCCAGTACTTC
.	.	TRBJ2-1	TRBV5-1	CASSTGLLSYNEQFF	TGCGCCAGCTCGACGGGACTGCTTTCCTACAATGAGCAGTTCTTC
.	TRBD2	TRBJ2-5	TRBV7-6	CASSSRRPAGVVEETQYF	TGTGCCAGCAGCTCTAGACGGCCGGCGGGAGTGGTTGAGGAGACCCAGTACTTC
.	.	TRBJ1-1	TRBV2	CASSEGDPLEAFF	TGTGCCAGCAGTGAAGGGGACCCTCTAGAAGCTTTCTTT
.	.	TRBJ2-1	TRBV7-3	CASSRGGGEQFF	TGTGCCAGCAGCAGAGGTGGGGGCGAGCAGTTCTTC
.	.	TRBJ1-2	TRBV7-2	CASSLRTNYGYTF	TGTGCCAGCAGCTTACGGACAAACTATGGCTACACCTTC
.	TRBD2	TRBJ2-5	TRBV5-1	CASSLGGGGGQETQYF	TGCGCCAGCAGCTTGGGAGGTGGCGGGGGGCAAGAGACCCAGTACTTC
.	.	TRBJ1-2	TRBV29-1	CSVSRGTDGYTF	TGCAGCGTTAGTCGGGGTACAGATGGCTACACCTTC
few	.	TRBJ2-1	TRBV20-1	CSARVYNEQFF	TGCAGTGCTAGAGTGTACAATGAGCAGTTCTTC
.	.	TRBJ1-4	TRBV18	CASSPINEKLFF	TGTGCCAGCTCACCAATTAATGAAAAACTGTTTTTT
.	.	TRBJ2-5	TRBV6-5	CASSYKGTQYF	TGTGCCAGCAGTTACAAAGGGACCCAGTACTTC
.	.	TRBJ2-7	TRBV2	CASSERLDGRYEQYF	TGTGCCAGCAGTGAAAGACTAGATGGTCGCTACGAGCAGTACTTC
.	TRBD1	TRBJ2-5	TRBV28	CASTRGGSQETQYF	TGTGCCAGCACCAGAGGGGGCAGCCAAGAGACCCAGTACTTC
.	.	TRBJ1-4	TRBV6-1	CAASPRGAREKLFF	TGTGCCGCGAGTCCTCGGGGGGCGCGTGAAAAACTGTTTTTT
.	.	TRBJ2-7	TRBV7-9	CATGQRGGTYEQYF	TGTGCCACCGGACAAAGGGGGGGGACCTACGAGCAGTACTTC
few	.	TRBJ1-2	TRBV4-1	CASTLTFGEGGYTF	TGCGCCAGCACCCTTACGTTTGGTGAGGGAGGCTACACCTTC
.	.	TRBJ2-3	TRBV11-3	CASSSGGQGVTDTQYF	TGTGCCAGCAGCTCAGGAGGGCAGGGGGTTACAGATACGCAGTATTTT
.	.	TRBJ1-2	TRBV6-1	CASMKSNYGYTF	TGTGCCAGCATGAAGTCCAACTATGGCTACACCTTC
.	.	TRBJ2-5	TRBV6-1	CASSALLGETQYF	TGTGCCAGCAGTGCGCTCCTGGGGGAGACCCAGTACTTC
.	.	TRBJ2-7	TRBV5-4	CASSLGGKLGSYEQYF	TGTGCCAGCAGCTTGGGGGGCAAACTCGGCTCCTACGAGCAGTACTTC
.	TRBD1	TRBJ2-1	TRBV30	CAWSQGTGNEQFF	TGTGCCTGGAGCCAAGGGACAGGCAATGAGCAGTTCTTC
.	.	TRBJ2-1	TRBV6-4	CASSEELGGEQFF	TGTGCCAGCAGTGAAGAACTAGGGGGTGAGCAGTTCTTC
.	.	TRBJ1-4	TRBV30	CAWSSVSEKLFF	TGTGCCTGGAGTTCAGTTAGTGAAAAACTGTTTTTT
.	TRBD1	TRBJ2-7	TRBV7-8	CASSRDRGHEQYF	TGTGCCAGCAGTCGAGACAGGGGACACGAGCAGTACTTC
.	TRBD2	TRBJ2-3	TRBV29-1	CSGVAGGPAQYF	TGCAGCGGAGTAGCGGGAGGGCCGGCGCAGTATTTT
.	.	TRBJ1-1	TRBV28	CASSLYHDTEAFF	TGTGCCAGCAGTTTATACCATGACACTGAAGCTTTCTTT
.	.	TRBJ2-7	TRBV7-8	CASSLGGVGADEQYF	TGTGCCAGCAGCTTAGGCGGGGTAGGCGCAGACGAGCAGTACTTC
.	.	TRBJ2-1	TRBV28	CASSSQGYEQFF	TGTGCCAGCAGTTCACAGGGCTATGAGCAGTTCTTC
.	.	TRBJ2-7	TRBV11-2	CASSPRWGGVVGEQYF	TGTGCCAGCAGCCCCCGATGGGGGGGCGTAGTGGGGGAGCAGTACTTC
.	.	TRBJ2-3	TRBV7-6	CASSLGGTPLDGTDTQYF	TGTGCCAGCAGCTTAGGTGGGACTCCACTCGACGGCACAGATACGCAGTATTTT
.	.	TRBJ2-3	TRBV7-6	CASSSVGGTQYF	TGTGCCAGCAGCTCAGTGGGGGGTACGCAGTATTTT
.	.	TRBJ2-5	TRBV5-1	CASSLPGEETQYF	TGCGCCAGCAGCTTACCGGGAGAAGAGACCCAGTACTTC
.	TRBD1	TRBJ1-1	TRBV28	CASSFRTGRNTEAFF	TGTGCCAGCAGTTTCCGGACAGGGAGGAACACTGAAGCTTTCTTT
few	TRBD2	TRBJ2-1	TRBV5-4	CASSLGTSGYNEQFF	TGTGCCAGCAGCTTGGGGACTAGCGGTTACAATGAGCAGTTCTTC
.	.	TRBJ2-5	TRBV28	CASSPRGREETQYF	TGTGCCAGCAGCCCGAGAGGGAGAGAAGAGACCCAGTACTTC
.	.	TRBJ2-2	TRBV18	CASSPRLVGYTGELFF	TGTGCCAGCTCACCACGATTGGTGGGATACACCGGGGAGCTGTTTTTT
.	TRBD2	TRBJ2-1	TRBV27	CASNLRGAYNEQFF	TGTGCCAGCAATTTGCGGGGGGCCTACAATGAGCAGTTCTTC
.	.	TRBJ2-5	TRBV25-1	CASSELSGDQETQYF	TGTGCCAGCAGTGAATTGTCTGGAGACCAAGAGACCCAGTACTTC
few	TRBD1	TRBJ1-1	TRBV7-3	CASSRGQAGNTEAFF	TGTGCCAGCAGCCGAGGACAGGCGGGGAACACTGAAGCTTTCTTT
once	TRBD1	TRBJ1-2	TRBV2	CASRQGETNYGYTF	TGTGCCAGCAGGCAGGGGGAAACTAACTATGGCTACACCTTC
.	.	TRBJ1-4	TRBV4-2	CASRSSIRGTNEKLFF	TGTGCCAGCAGAAGCTCGATCAGGGGAACTAATGAAAAACTGTTTTTT
.	.	TRBJ2-2	TRBV28	CASSAPGRNTGELFF	TGTGCCAGCAGTGCGCCCGGACGGAACACCGGGGAGCTGTTTTTT
.	.	TRBJ1-3	TRBV10-1	CASGTAGNTIYF	TGCGCCAGTGGTACAGCTGGAAACACCATATATTTT
few	TRBD1	TRBJ1-2	TRBV5-4	CASSSNGQGNYGYTF	TGTGCCAGCAGTTCTAACGGACAGGGGAACTATGGCTACACCTTC
.	TRBD1	TRBJ1-1	TRBV28	CASTWVGGQGAFF	TGTGCCAGCACGTGGGTGGGAGGACAGGGGGCTTTCTTT
.	.	TRBJ2-2	TRBV28	CASSRGGADTGELFF	TGTGCCAGCAGCCGCGGAGGGGCGGACACCGGGGAGCTGTTTTTT